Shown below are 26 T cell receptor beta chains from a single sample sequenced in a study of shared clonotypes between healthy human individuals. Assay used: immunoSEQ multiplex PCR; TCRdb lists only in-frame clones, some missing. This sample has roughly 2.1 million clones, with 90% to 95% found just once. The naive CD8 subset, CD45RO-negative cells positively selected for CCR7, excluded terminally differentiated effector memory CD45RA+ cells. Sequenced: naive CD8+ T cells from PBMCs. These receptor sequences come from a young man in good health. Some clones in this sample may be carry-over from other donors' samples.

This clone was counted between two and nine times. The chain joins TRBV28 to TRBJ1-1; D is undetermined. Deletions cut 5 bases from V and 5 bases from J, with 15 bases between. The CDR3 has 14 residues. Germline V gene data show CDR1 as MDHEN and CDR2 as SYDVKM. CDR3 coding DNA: TGTGCCAGCAGTCCCCCGGAGGCGTGGACTGAAGCTTTCTTT. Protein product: CASSPPEAWTEAFF.

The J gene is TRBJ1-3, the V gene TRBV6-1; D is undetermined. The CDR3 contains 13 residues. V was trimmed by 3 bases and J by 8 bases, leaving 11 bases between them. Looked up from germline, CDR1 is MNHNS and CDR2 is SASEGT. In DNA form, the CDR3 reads TGTGCCAGCAGTGATCGTCCGAGGGACACCATATATTTT. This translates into CASSDRPRDTIYF.

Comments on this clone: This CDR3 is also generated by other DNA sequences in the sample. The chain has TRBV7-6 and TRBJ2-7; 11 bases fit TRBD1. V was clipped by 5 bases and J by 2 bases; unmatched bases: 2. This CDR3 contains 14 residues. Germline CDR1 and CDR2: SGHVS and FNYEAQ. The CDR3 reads CASSPDRGPYEQYF. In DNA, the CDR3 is TGTGCCAGCAGCCCGGACAGGGGGCCCTACGAGCAGTACTTC.

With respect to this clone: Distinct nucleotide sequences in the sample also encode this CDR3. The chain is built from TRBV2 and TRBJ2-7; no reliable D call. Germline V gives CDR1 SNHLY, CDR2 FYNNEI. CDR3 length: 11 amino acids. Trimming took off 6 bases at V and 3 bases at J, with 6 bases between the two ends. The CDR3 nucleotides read TGTGCCAGCAGGGCCGACTACGAGCAGTACTTC. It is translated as CASRADYEQYF.

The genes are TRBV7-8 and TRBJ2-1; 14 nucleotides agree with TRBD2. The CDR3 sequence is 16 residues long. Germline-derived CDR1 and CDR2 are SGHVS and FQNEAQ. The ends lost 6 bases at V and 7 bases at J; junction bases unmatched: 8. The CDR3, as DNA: TGTGCCAGCAGACTCGGACTAGCGGGAGGTTGGAATGAGCAGTTCTTC. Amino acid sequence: CASRLGLAGGWNEQFF.

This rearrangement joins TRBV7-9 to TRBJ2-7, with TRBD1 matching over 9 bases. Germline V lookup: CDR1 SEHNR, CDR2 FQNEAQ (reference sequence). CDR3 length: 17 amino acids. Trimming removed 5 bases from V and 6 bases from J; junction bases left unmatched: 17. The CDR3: CASSLRDREFMSGEQYF. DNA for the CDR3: TGTGCCAGCAGCCTTCGGGACAGGGAGTTCATGAGCGGCGAGCAGTACTTC. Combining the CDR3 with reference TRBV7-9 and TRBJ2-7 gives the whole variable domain DTGVSQNPRHKITKRGQNVTFRCDPISEHNRLYWYRQTLGQGPEFLTYFQNEAQLEKSRLLSDRFSAERPKGSFSTLEIQRTEQGDSAMYLCASSLRDREFMSGEQYFGPGTRLTVT.

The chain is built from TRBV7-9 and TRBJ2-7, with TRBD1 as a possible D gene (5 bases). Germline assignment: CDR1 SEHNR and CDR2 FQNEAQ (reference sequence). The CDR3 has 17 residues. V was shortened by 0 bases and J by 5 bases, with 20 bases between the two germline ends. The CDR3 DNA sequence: TGTGCCAGCAGCTTAGCCCTTCCAGGGATCCCTTTAGACGAGCAGTACTTC. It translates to CASSLALPGIPLDEQYF.

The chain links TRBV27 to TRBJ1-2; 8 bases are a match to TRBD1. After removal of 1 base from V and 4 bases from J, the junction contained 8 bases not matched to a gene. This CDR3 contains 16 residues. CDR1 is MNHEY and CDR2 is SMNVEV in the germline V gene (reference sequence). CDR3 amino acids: CASSLLGTGPFYGYTF. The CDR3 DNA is TGTGCCAGCAGTTTATTGGGGACAGGACCCTTCTATGGCTACACCTTC.

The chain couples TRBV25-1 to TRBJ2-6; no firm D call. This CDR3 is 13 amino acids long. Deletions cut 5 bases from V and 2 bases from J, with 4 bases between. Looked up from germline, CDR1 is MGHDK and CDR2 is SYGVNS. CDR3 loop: CASSPPGANVLTF. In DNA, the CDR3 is TGTGCCAGCAGTCCCCCTGGGGCCAACGTCCTGACTTTC.

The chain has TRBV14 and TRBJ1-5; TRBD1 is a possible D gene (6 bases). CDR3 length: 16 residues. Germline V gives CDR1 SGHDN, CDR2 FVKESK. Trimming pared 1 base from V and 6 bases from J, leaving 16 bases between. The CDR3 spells CASSQAPRGVGQPQHF. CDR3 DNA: TGTGCCAGCAGCCAAGCCCCTAGGGGGGTGGGTCAGCCCCAGCATTTT.

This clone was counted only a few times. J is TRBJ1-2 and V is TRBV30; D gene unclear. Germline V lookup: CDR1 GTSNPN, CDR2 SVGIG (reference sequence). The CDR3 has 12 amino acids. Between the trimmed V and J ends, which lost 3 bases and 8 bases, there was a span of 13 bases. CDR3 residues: CAWRAAVGGYTF. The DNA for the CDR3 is TGTGCCTGGAGAGCAGCCGTGGGGGGCTACACCTTC. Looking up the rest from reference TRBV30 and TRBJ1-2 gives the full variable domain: SQTIHQWPATLVQPVGSPLSLECTVEGTSNPNLYWYRQAAGRGLQLLFYSVGIGQISSEVPQNLSASRPQDRQFILSSKKLLLSDSGFYLCAWRAAVGGYTFGSGTRLTVV.

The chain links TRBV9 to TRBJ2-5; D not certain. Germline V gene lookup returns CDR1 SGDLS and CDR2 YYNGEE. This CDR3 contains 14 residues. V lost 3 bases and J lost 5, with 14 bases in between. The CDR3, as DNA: TGTGCCAGCAGCGATGGATCCCTCGGGGAGACCCAGTACTTC. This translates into CASSDGSLGETQYF.

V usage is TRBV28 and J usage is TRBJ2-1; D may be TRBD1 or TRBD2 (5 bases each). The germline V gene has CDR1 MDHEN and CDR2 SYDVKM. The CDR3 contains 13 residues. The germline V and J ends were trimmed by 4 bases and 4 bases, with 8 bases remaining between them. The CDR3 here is CASSWDPYNEQFF. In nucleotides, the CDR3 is TGTGCCAGCAGTTGGGACCCTTACAATGAGCAGTTCTTC.

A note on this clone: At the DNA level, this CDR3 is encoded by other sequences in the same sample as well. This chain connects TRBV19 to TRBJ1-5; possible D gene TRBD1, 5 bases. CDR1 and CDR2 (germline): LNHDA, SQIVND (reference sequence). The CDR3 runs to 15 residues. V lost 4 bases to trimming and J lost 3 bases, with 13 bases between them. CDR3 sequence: CASSTGVGANQPQHF. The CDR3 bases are TGTGCCAGTAGTACGGGGGTAGGGGCCAATCAGCCCCAGCATTTT.

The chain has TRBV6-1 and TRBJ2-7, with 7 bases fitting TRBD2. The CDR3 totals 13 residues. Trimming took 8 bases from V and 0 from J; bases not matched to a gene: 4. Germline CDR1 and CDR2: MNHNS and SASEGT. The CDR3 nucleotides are TGTGCCAGCGGGGGGGTCAACTCCTACGAGCAGTACTTC. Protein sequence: CASGGVNSYEQYF.

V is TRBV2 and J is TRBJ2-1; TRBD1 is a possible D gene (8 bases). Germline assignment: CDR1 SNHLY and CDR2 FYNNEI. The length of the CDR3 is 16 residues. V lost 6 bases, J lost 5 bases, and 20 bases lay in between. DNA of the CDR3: TGTGCCAGCAGATCCAGGGGGCGGGAGAGTCACAATGAGCAGTTCTTC. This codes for CASRSRGRESHNEQFF.

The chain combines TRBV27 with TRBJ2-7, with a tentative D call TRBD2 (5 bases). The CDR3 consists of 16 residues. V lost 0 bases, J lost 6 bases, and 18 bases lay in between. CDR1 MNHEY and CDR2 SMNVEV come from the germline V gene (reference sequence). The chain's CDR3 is CASSLSWAEVKGEQYF. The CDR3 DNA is TGTGCCAGCAGTTTATCGTGGGCGGAGGTTAAGGGCGAGCAGTACTTC.

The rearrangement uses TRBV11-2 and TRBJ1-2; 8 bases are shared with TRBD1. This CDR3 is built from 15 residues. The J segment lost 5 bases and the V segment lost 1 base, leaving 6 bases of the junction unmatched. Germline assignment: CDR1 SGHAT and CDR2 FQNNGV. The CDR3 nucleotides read TGTGCCAGCAGCTTAGGGGGGCACAGGGGGTATGGCTACACCTTC. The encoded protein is CASSLGGHRGYGYTF.

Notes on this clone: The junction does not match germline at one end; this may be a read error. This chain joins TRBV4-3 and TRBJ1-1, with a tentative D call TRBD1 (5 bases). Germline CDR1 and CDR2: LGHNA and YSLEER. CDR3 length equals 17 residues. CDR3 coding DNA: TGCGCCAGCAGCGAAGAGACAGCCGGGGCCTTAAACACTGAAGCTTTCTTT. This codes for CASSEETAGALNTEAFF.

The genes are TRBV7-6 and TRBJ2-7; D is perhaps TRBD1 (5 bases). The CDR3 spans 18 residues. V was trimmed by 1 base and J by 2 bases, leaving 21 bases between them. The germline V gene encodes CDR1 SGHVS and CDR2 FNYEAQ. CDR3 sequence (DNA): TGTGCCAGCAGCTTAGGGTCCCCAGGGTCAAGTTTAGCCTACGAGCAGTACTTC. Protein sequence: CASSLGSPGSSLAYEQYF.

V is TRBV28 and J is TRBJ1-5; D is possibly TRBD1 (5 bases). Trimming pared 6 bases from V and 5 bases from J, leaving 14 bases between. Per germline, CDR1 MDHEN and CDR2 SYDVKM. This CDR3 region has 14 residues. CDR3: CASSLTMTDQPQHF. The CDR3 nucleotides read TGTGCCAGCAGCCTAACAATGACAGATCAGCCCCAGCATTTT.

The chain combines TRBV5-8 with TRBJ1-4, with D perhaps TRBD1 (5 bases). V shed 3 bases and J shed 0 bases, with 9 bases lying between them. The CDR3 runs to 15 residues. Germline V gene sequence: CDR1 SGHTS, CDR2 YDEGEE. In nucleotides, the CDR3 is TGTGCCAGCAGCTGGGGGACGGCAACTAATGAAAAACTGTTTTTT. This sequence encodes CASSWGTATNEKLFF.

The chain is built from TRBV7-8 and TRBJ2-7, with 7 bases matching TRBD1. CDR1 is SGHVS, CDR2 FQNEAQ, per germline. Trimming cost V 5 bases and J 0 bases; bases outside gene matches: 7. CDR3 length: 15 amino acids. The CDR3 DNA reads TGTGCCAGCAGCCGAGGGACAGCTATCTCCTACGAGCAGTACTTC. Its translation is CASSRGTAISYEQYF.

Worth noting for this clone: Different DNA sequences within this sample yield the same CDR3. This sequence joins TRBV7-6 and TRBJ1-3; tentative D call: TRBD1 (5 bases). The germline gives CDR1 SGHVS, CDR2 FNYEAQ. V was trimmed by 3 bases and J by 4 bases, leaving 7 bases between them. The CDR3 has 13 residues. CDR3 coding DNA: TGTGCCAGCAGCTTGGGGGGGGGAAACACCATATATTTT. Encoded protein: CASSLGGGNTIYF. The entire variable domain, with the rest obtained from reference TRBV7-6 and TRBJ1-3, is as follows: GAGVSQSPRYKVTKRGQDVALRCDPISGHVSLYWYRQALGQGPEFLTYFNYEAQQDKSGLPNDRFSAERPEGSISTLTIQRTEQRDSAMYRCASSLGGGNTIYFGEGSWLTVV.

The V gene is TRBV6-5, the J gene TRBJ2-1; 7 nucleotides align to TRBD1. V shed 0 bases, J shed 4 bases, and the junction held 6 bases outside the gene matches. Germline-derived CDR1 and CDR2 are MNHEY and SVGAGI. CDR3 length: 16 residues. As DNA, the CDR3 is TGTGCCAGCAGTTACTCAGTCGGACAGGTTTACAATGAGCAGTTCTTC. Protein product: CASSYSVGQVYNEQFF.

CDR3 sequence reads: CASETGGNEQFF. CDR3 bases: TGTGCCAGCGAAACCGGAGGAAATGAGCAGTTCTTC. J is TRBJ2-1 and V is TRBV6-6; a weak D match, TRBD2 (5 bases). The CDR3 has 12 amino acids. The V end was cut by 8 bases, the J end by 7 bases, with 12 bases between. CDR1 is MNHNY, CDR2 SVGAGI, per germline (reference sequence).